These 10 T cell receptor beta chains were sequenced from one sample in a study of cytomegalovirus exposure and HLA in healthy donors (dated by TCRdb to about 2017). The method behind the library was the immunoSEQ multiplex PCR assay. For the multiplex PCR, a mixture combining 60 forward primers for TCR Vbeta segments and 13 reverse primers for TCR Jbeta segments was used. TCRdb limited this immuneACCESS table to in-frame rearrangements with V and J called. A share of clones is missing; checked studies link under half to unresolved V genes, and the rest is unexplained. The table for this sample lists about 140,000 clones; approximately 8.9% of them were counted only once. The ten largest clones add up to roughly 6.4% of the sample. The specimen was PBMCs. The receptor set was obtained from a woman aged 40-49 years in good health and CMV-seropositive.

The V and J genes are TRBV5-4 and TRBJ1-4; TRBD1 aligns across 7 bases. Looked up from germline, CDR1 is SGHNT and CDR2 is YYREEE (reference sequence). With V trimmed by 4 bases and J by 4 bases, 10 bases remained unmatched. CDR3 length: 16 amino acids. The CDR3 loop is CASSIGQAAHNEKLFF. The CDR3, as DNA: TGTGCCAGCAGCATCGGACAGGCGGCCCATAATGAAAAACTGTTTTTT.

V is TRBV5-1 and J is TRBJ1-6, with D possibly being TRBD1 (6 bases). CDR1 SGHRS and CDR2 YFSETQ come from the germline V gene. Trimming pared 8 bases from V and 9 bases from J, leaving 18 bases between. This CDR3 spans 14 amino acids. CDR3 in amino acids: CASTDGGATSPLHF. The CDR3 DNA sequence: TGCGCCAGTACCGACGGGGGGGCTACTTCACCCCTCCACTTT.

This clone has only a few counts. The chain recombines TRBV19 with TRBJ2-2; a weak D match, TRBD2 (6 bases). V was pared by 5 bases and J by 3 bases, with 13 bases between. This CDR3 region has 15 residues. Germline V CDR1 and CDR2: LNHDA, SQIVND (reference sequence). The CDR3 loop reads CASSFSGTYTGELFF. CDR3 sequence (DNA): TGTGCCAGTAGTTTCTCCGGGACTTACACCGGGGAGCTGTTTTTT. Full variable domain (missing parts from reference TRBV19 and TRBJ2-2): DGGITQSPKYLFRKEGQNVTLSCEQNLNHDAMYWYRQDPGQGLRLIYYSQIVNDFQKGDIAEGYSVSREKKESFPLTVTSAQKNPTAFYLCASSFSGTYTGELFFGEGSRLTVL.

This chain uses TRBV29-1 with TRBJ2-3, with D possibly TRBD1 on 6 matching bases. The V gene lost 6 bases and the J gene lost 5 bases, with 18 bases spanning the gap. Germline V CDR1 and CDR2: SQVTM, ANQGSEA. There are 14 residues in the CDR3. CDR3 bases: TGCAGCGTGGACAAAGGGACATCCGAAGATACGCAGTATTTT. It specifies CSVDKGTSEDTQYF.

The V and J genes are TRBV7-2 and TRBJ2-2; D gene ambiguous. The V gene's germline CDR1 is SGHTA and CDR2 FQGNSA. CDR3 length: 14 amino acids. V dropped 4 bases and J dropped 6 bases, with 12 bases sitting between them. This CDR3 reads CASSYLTSSGELFF. The CDR3 bases are TGTGCCAGCAGCTACCTAACCTCCTCCGGGGAGCTGTTTTTT.

J is TRBJ2-1 and V is TRBV5-1; D is perhaps TRBD2 (6 bases). Germline V gene data show CDR1 as SGHRS and CDR2 as YFSETQ. The CDR3 length is 15 residues. Trimming shortened V by 0 bases and J by 3 bases, and 10 bases separated the two germline ends. The CDR3 sequence is CASSLDRGLYNEQFF. The CDR3 DNA reads TGCGCCAGCAGCTTGGACCGGGGACTCTACAATGAGCAGTTCTTC.

Only a few counts were recorded for this clone. The chain couples TRBV19 to TRBJ1-5, with TRBD1 identical over 11 bases. V lost 6 bases, J lost 5 bases, and 9 bases stayed unmatched. Per the germline V gene, CDR1 is LNHDA and CDR2 is SQIVND (reference sequence). CDR3 size: 16 residues. This CDR3 reads CASRKGTGGRDQPQHF. CDR3 nucleotides: TGTGCCAGTAGAAAAGGGACAGGGGGAAGGGATCAGCCCCAGCATTTT. Using reference TRBV19 and TRBJ1-5 for the parts outside the CDR3, the full variable domain is DGGITQSPKYLFRKEGQNVTLSCEQNLNHDAMYWYRQDPGQGLRLIYYSQIVNDFQKGDIAEGYSVSREKKESFPLTVTSAQKNPTAFYLCASRKGTGGRDQPQHFGDGTRLSIL.

The chain combines TRBV9 with TRBJ2-6; TRBD1 might be the D (5 bases). CDR1 and CDR2 (germline): SGDLS, YYNGEE. This CDR3 spans 15 amino acids. V lost 0 bases and J lost 4, with 8 bases in between. The CDR3 sequence: CASSVAGLGANVLTF. The CDR3 DNA reads TGTGCCAGCAGCGTAGCAGGGTTGGGGGCCAACGTCCTGACTTTC.

The sample holds a few counts of this clone. The chain links TRBV10-3 to TRBJ2-3; D is undetermined. The germline V and J ends were trimmed by 3 bases and 0 bases, with 10 bases remaining between them. Germline lookup yields CDR1 ENHRY and CDR2 SYGVKD. This CDR3 region has 15 residues. CDR3 amino acids: CAISDSTASTDTQYF. CDR3 DNA sequence: TGTGCCATCAGTGATAGTACCGCTAGCACAGATACGCAGTATTTT.

The table lists this clone with a few counts. The chain has TRBV5-4 and TRBJ2-7; perhaps TRBD1 as D (5 bases). V was pared by 0 bases and J by 5 bases, with 15 bases between. CDR1 SGHNT and CDR2 YYREEE come from the germline V gene (reference sequence). The CDR3 runs 15 residues. CDR3 amino acids: CASSLGVGVINEQYF. In DNA, the CDR3 is TGTGCCAGCAGCTTGGGGGTAGGGGTTATCAACGAGCAGTACTTC.